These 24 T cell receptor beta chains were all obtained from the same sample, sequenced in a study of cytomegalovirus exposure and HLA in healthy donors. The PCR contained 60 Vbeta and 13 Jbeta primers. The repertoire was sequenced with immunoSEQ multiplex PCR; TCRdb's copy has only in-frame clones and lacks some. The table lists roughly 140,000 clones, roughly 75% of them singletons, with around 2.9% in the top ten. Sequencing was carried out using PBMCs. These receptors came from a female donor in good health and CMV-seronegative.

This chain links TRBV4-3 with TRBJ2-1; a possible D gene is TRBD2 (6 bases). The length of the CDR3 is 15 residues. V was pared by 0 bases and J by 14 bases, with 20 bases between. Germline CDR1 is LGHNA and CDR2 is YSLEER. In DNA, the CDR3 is TGCGCCAGCAGCCAAGATTTAGTGGTTGACCCGGGGGAGTTCTTC. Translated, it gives CASSQDLVVDPGEFF.

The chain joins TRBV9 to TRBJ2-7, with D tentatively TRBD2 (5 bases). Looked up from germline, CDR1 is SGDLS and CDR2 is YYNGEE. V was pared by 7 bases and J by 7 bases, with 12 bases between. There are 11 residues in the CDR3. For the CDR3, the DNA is TGTGCCAGCGGACCGGGATGGGAGCAGTACTTC. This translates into CASGPGWEQYF.

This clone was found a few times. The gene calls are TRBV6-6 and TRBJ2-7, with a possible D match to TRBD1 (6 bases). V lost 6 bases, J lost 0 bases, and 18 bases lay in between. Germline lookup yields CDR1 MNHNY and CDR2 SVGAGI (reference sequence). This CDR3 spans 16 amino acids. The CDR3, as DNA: TGTGCCAGCAGCAGAAGTAAAGGACAGTTCTCCTACGAGCAGTACTTC. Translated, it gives CASSRSKGQFSYEQYF.

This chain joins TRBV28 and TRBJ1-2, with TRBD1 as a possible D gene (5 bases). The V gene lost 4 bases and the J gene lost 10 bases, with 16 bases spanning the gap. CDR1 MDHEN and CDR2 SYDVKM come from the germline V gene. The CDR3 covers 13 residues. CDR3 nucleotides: TGTGCCAGCAGTTATGGCTGGGGCCTTTTCTACACCTTC. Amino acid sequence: CASSYGWGLFYTF.

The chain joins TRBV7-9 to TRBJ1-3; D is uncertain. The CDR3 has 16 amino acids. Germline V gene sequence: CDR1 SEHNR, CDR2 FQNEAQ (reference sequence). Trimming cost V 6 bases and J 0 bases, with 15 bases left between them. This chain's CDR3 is CASSTAGGGSGNTIYF. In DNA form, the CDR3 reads TGTGCCAGCAGTACCGCCGGAGGCGGCTCTGGAAACACCATATATTTT.

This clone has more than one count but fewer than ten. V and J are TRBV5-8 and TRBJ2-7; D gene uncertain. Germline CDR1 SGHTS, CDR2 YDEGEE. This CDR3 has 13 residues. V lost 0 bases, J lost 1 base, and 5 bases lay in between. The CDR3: CASSLAGSYEQYF. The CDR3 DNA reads TGTGCCAGCAGCTTGGCCGGGTCCTACGAGCAGTACTTC.

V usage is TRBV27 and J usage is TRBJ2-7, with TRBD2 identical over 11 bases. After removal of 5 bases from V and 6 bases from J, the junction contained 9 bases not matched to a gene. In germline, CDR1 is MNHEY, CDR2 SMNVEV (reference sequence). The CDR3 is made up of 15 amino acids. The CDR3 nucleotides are TGTGCCAGCAGTGTGATAGCGGGAGGGTCGGGCGAGCAGTACTTC. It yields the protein CASSVIAGGSGEQYF.

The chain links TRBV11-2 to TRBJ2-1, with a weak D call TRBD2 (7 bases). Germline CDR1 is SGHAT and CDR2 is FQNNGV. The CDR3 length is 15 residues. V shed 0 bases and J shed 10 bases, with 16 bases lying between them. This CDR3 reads CASSLDRGAGGEQFF. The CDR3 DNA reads TGTGCCAGCAGCTTAGACCGGGGGGCAGGCGGAGAGCAGTTCTTC.

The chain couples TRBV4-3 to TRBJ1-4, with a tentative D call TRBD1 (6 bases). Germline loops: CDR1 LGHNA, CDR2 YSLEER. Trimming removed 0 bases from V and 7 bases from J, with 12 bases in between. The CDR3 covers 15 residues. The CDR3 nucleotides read TGCGCCAGCAGCCAAGAGGGGGGGGCAGGTGAAAAACTGTTTTTT. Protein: CASSQEGGAGEKLFF.

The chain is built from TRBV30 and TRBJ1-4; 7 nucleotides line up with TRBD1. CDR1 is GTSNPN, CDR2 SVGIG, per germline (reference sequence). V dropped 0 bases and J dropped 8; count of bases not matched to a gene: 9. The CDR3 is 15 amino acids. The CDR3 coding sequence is TGTGCCTGGAGTGTATATAGGGGGCTTCACGAAAAACTGTTTTTT. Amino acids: CAWSVYRGLHEKLFF.

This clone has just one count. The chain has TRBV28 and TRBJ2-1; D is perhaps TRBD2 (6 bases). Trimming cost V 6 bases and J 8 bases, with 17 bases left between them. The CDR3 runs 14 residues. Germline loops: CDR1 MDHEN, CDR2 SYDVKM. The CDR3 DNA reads TGTGCCAGCAGCCGGGGGACTCCCAGGGATGAGCAGTTCTTC. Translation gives CASSRGTPRDEQFF.

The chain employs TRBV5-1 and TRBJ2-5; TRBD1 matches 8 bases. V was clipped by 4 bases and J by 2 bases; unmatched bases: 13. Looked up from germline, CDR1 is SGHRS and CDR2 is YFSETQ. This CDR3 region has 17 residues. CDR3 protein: CASSQTGTGSFQETQYF. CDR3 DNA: TGCGCCAGCAGCCAAACCGGGACAGGTAGTTTTCAAGAGACCCAGTACTTC.

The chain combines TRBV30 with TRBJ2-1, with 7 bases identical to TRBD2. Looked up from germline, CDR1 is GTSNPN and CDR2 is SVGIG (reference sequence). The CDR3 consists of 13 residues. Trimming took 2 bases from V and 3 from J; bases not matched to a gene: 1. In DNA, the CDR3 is TGTGCCTGGAGTCGGACTAGCTACAATGAGCAGTTCTTC. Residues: CAWSRTSYNEQFF.

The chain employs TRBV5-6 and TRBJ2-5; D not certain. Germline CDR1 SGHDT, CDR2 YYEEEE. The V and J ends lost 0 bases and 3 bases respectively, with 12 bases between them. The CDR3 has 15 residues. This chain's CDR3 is CASSLDIGAKETQYF. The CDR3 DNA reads TGTGCCAGCAGCTTGGATATAGGAGCGAAAGAGACCCAGTACTTC. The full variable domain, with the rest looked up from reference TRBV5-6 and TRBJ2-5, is DAGVTQSPTHLIKTRGQQVTLRCSPKSGHDTVSWYQQALGQGPQFIFQYYEEEERQRGNFPDRFSGHQFPNYSSELNVNALLLGDSALYLCASSLDIGAKETQYFGPGTRLLVL.

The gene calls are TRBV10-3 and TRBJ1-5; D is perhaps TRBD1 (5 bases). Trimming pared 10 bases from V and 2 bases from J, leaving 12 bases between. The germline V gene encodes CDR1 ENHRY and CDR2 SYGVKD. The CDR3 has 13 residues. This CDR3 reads CATRGDGNQPQHF. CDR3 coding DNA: TGTGCCACACGGGGGGATGGCAATCAGCCCCAGCATTTT.

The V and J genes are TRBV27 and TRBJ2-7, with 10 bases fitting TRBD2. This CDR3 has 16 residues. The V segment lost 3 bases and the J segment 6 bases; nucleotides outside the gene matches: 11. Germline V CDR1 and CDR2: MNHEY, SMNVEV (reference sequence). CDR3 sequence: CASSFQGAGGPGEQYF. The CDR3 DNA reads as TGTGCCAGCAGTTTTCAAGGAGCGGGAGGGCCGGGCGAGCAGTACTTC.

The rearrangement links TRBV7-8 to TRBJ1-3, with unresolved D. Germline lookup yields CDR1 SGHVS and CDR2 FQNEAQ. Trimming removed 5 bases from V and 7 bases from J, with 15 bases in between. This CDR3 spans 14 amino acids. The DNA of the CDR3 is TGTGCCAGCAGCCAAATACAAGACGGGAACACCATATATTTT. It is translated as CASSQIQDGNTIYF. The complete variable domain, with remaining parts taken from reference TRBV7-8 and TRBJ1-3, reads GAGVSQSPRYKVAKRGQDVALRCDPISGHVSLFWYQQALGQGPEFLTYFQNEAQLDKSGLPSDRFFAERPEGSVSTLKIQRTQQEDSAVYLCASSQIQDGNTIYFGEGSWLTVV.

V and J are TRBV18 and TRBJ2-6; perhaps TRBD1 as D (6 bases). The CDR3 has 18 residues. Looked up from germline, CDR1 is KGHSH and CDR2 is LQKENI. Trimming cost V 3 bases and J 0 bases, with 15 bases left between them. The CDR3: CASSPRQGRGSGANVLTF. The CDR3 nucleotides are TGTGCCAGCTCACCCCGGCAGGGGCGCGGCTCTGGGGCCAACGTCCTGACTTTC.

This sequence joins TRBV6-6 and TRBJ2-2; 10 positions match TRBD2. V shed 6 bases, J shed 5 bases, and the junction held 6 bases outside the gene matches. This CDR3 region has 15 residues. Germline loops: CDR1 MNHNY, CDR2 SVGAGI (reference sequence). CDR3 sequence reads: CASRGPSGGTGELFF. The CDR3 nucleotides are TGTGCCAGCAGAGGGCCTAGCGGGGGAACCGGGGAGCTGTTTTTT.

CDR3 amino acids: CASSGQRPTDTQYF. The CDR3 DNA reads as TGTGCCAGCTCCGGACAGCGACCCACAGATACGCAGTATTTT. The genes are TRBV6-5 and TRBJ2-3; maybe TRBD1 (6 bases). Germline CDR1 and CDR2: MNHEY and SVGAGI. Between the trimmed V and J ends, which lost 8 bases and 2 bases, there was a span of 14 bases. The CDR3 spans 14 residues.

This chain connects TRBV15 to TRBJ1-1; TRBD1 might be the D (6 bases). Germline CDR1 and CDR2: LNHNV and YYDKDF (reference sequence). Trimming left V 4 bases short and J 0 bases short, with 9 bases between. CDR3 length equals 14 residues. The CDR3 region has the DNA TGTGCCACCAGCACGGGGACACTGAACACTGAAGCTTTCTTT. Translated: CATSTGTLNTEAFF.

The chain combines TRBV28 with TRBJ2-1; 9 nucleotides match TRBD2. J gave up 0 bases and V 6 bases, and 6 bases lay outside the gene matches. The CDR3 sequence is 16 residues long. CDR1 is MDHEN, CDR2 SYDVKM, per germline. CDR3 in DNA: TGTGCCAGCAGGCACGCGGGGGGGAGCTCCTACAATGAGCAGTTCTTC. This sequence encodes CASRHAGGSSYNEQFF.

The DNA for the CDR3 is TGTGCCAGCAGCACTAGACTAAGCTCCTACAATGAGCAGTTCTTC. This translates into CASSTRLSSYNEQFF. The J gene is TRBJ2-1, the V gene TRBV28; TRBD2 is a possible D gene (5 bases). The germline gives CDR1 MDHEN, CDR2 SYDVKM. The CDR3 sequence is 15 residues long. Trimming shortened V by 6 bases and J by 0 bases, and 12 bases separated the two germline ends. Looking up the rest from reference TRBV28 and TRBJ2-1 gives the full variable domain: DVKVTQSSRYLVKRTGEKVFLECVQDMDHENMFWYRQDPGLGLRLIYFSYDVKMKEKGDIPEGYSVSREKKERFSLILESASTNQTSMYLCASSTRLSSYNEQFFGPGTRLTVL.

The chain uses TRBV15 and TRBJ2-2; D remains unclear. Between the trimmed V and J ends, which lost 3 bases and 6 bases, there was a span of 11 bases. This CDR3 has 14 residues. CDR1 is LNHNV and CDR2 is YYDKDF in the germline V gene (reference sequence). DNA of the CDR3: TGTGCCACCAGCAGGGGCCAACCCCCCGGGGAGCTGTTTTTT. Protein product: CATSRGQPPGELFF.